This TCR beta chain was recorded in a study of T-cell reconstitution after alpha-beta-depleted transplantation in children. The library targeted TCRbeta and was prepared with unique molecular identifiers. Using its own MiXCR run on the PCR reads, TCRdb lists one record per CDR3 protein. Among 55,000 to 90,000 distinct CDR3 sequences listed, roughly 4.9% were seen once. Points from the study as a whole: Among T cells one year after transplant, newly produced cells accounted for most counts and diversity. As was reported, about two months after transplant, alpha-beta T cells came from several hundred expanded graft clones. Where some patients showed high TCRbeta diversity at day 60, it came from recipient T cells and thymic progenitors that had survived.

The sample holds many counts of this clonotype. Antigen unknown. Germline assignment: CDR1 SGHRS and CDR2 YFSETQ. The CDR3 spans 15 residues. V gave up 1 base and J gave up 8 bases; unmatched junction bases: 5. The clonotype comes from a boy under two years old who had a stem cell transplant for acute myeloid leukemia, so the T cells may come from the graft donor. This chain uses TRBV5-1 with TRBJ1-4; the match to TRBD1 covers 10 bases. The specimen was PBMCs, mostly from graft donor cells, collected 180 days after TCRalphabeta/CD19-depleted stem cell transplant. CDR3 in DNA: TGCGCCAGCAGCTTGCGGGACAGGGGAGGAGAAAAACTGTTTTTT. As protein: CASSLRDRGGEKLFF.